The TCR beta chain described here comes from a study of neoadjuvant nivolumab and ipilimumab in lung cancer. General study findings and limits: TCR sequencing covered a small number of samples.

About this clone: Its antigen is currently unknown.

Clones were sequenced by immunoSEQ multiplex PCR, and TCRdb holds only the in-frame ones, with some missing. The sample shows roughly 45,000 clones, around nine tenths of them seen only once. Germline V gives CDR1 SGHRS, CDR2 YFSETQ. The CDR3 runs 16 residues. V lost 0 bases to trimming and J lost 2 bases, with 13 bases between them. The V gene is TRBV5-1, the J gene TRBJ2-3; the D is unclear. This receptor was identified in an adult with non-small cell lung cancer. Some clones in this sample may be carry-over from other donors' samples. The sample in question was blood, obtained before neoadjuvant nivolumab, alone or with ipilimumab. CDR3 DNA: TGCGCCAGCAGCTTGGGGGTCAAAAAGAACACAGATACGCAGTATTTT. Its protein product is CASSLGVKKNTDTQYF.